This T cell receptor (beta chain) emerged from a study of T cells after yellow fever vaccination. TCRdb reprocessed the 5' RACE reads via MiXCR and lists one record per CDR3 protein. The sample consists of approximately 510,000 distinct CDR3 sequences, roughly a fifth of them appearing once. Trimming pared 9 bases from V and 12 bases from J, leaving 21 bases between. The CDR3 is made up of 13 amino acids. Findings of the study overall: Reappearing after the booster were most of the clones from primary vaccination (96% CD4, approximately 88% CD8).

For this clonotype: Its cognate antigen is unknown.

The sequence was collected from a man aged 18 to 35 who received the YFV17D yellow fever vaccine. The material sequenced was PBMCs, taken roughly 23 days after the first yellow fever vaccination. The rearrangement uses TRBV12-3 or TRBV12-4 and TRBJ2-4; either TRBD1 or TRBD2 may supply D (5 bases each). The CDR3 sequence: CARRLTGAQNQYF. CDR3 in DNA: TGTGCCAGAAGACTAACAGGAGCCCAAAATCAGTACTTC.